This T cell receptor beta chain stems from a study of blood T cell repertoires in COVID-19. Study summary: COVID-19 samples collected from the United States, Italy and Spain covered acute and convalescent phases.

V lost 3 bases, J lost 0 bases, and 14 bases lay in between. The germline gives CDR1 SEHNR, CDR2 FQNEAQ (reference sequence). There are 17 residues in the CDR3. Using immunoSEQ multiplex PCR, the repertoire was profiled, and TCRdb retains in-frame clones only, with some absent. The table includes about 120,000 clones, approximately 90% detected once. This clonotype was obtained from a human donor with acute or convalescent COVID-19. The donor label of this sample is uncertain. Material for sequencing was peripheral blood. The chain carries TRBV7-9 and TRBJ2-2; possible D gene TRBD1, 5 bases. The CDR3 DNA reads TGTGCCAGCAGCTTTTCGGACATCTATTCGAACACCGGGGAGCTGTTTTTT. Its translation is CASSFSDIYSNTGELFF. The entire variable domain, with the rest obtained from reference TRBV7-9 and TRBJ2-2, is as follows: DTGVSQNPRHKITKRGQNVTFRCDPISEHNRLYWYRQTLGQGPEFLTYFQNEAQLEKSRLLSDRFSAERPKGSFSTLEIQRTEQGDSAMYLCASSFSDIYSNTGELFFGEGSRLTVL.